The rows below give T cell receptor beta chains drawn from one sample of a study of T cells in Graves' hyperthyroidism and ophthalmopathy. Using its own MiXCR run on the multiplex PCR reads, TCRdb lists one record per CDR3 protein. This sample has about 840,000 distinct CDR3 sequences; over 35% occur once, and the top ten carry over 8%. The sample taken for sequencing was blood. These receptors all come from a man younger than 35 with Graves' hyperthyroidism. CDR3s include the opening cysteine and the closing phenylalanine or tryptophan. Each record gives: CDR3 length, clone size, J gene, V gene, D gene, CDR3 protein, CDR3 DNA. D genes are given only for firm matches. Some rows mark clone size as missing; the rest say once, few, many or name a class of expanded clone.

>15|many|TRBJ1-6|TRBV7-8|TRBD1
CASSTQGQGYSPLHF
TGTGCCAGCAGCACCCAGGGACAGGGGTATTCACCCCTCCACTTT
>14|.|TRBJ1-1|TRBV7-8|.
CASSLGPANTEAFF
TGTGCCAGCAGCTTAGGACCCGCAAACACTGAAGCTTTCTTT
>14|.|TRBJ1-1|TRBV13|.
CASSVGRRATEAFF
TGTGCCAGCAGCGTGGGACGGCGGGCCACTGAAGCTTTCTTT
>15|.|TRBJ1-1|TRBV9|.
CASSVAGSQTTEAFF
TGTGCCAGCAGCGTAGCCGGGTCTCAGACCACTGAAGCTTTCTTT
>18|.|TRBJ2-7|TRBV7-2|TRBD1
CASSLTGGVGAALGEQYF
TGTGCCAGCAGCCTGACAGGGGGCGTCGGAGCGGCGCTCGGAGAGCAGTACTTC
>12|few|TRBJ2-7|TRBV7-9|.
CASSLMRFEQYF
TGTGCCAGCAGCTTAATGAGGTTCGAGCAGTACTTC
>14|few|TRBJ2-2|TRBV29-1|TRBD1
CSAGDPRGSGELFF
TGCAGCGCAGGAGACCCCAGGGGGTCCGGGGAGCTGTTTTTT
>11|many|TRBJ2-2|TRBV20-1|.
CSASRDGELFF
TGCAGTGCTAGTAGGGACGGGGAGCTGTTTTTT
>12|.|TRBJ1-5|TRBV10-3|TRBD1
CAISEQGQPQHF
TGTGCCATCAGTGAACAGGGGCAGCCCCAGCATTTT
>12|many|TRBJ2-7|TRBV29-1|.
CSVVGSSYEQYF
TGCAGCGTTGTCGGCAGCTCCTACGAGCAGTACTTC
>15|.|TRBJ2-2|TRBV7-2|.
CASSLTVLNTGELFF
TGTGCCAGCAGCTTGACAGTGCTTAACACCGGGGAGCTGTTTTTT
>13|.|TRBJ2-7|TRBV27|.
CASSPQGRDEQYF
TGTGCCAGCAGTCCCCAGGGACGCGACGAGCAGTACTTC
>13|many|TRBJ2-5|TRBV7-9|.
CASSLAEGETQYF
TGTGCCAGCAGCTTGGCGGAGGGAGAGACCCAGTACTTC
>13|once|TRBJ2-7|TRBV6-2/TRBV6-3|.
CASSFRESDEQYF
TGTGCCAGCAGTTTCCGGGAGAGTGACGAGCAGTACTTC
>15|few|TRBJ1-1|TRBV13|TRBD1
CASSFARDRGGLAFF
TGTGCCAGCAGTTTCGCCCGTGACAGGGGCGGATTAGCTTTCTTT
>15|many|TRBJ1-2|TRBV19|TRBD1
CASTDRGASDYGYTF
TGTGCCAGTACCGACAGGGGGGCGAGCGACTATGGCTACACCTTC
>17|.|TRBJ2-2|TRBV5-1|.
CASSQDLGRATGGELFF
TGCGCCAGCAGCCAAGATCTGGGCAGGGCGACGGGCGGGGAGCTGTTTTTT
>13|.|TRBJ2-7|TRBV29-1|TRBD1
CSDPGQGVHEQYF
TGCAGTGATCCGGGGCAGGGGGTCCACGAGCAGTACTTC
>16|.|TRBJ1-2|TRBV5-6|.
CASSYWTDTPNYGYTF
TGTGCCAGCAGCTATTGGACGGACACGCCGAACTATGGCTACACCTTC
>14|.|TRBJ2-1|TRBV29-1|.
CSVEESGTYNEQFF
TGCAGCGTTGAAGAGTCGGGGACCTACAATGAGCAGTTCTTC
>14|.|TRBJ1-5|TRBV6-2/TRBV6-3|TRBD1
CASSARGRGQPQHF
TGTGCCAGCAGTGCCAGGGGGCGCGGGCAGCCCCAGCATTTT
>14|many|TRBJ2-5|TRBV7-6|TRBD1
CASSRTGTGETQYF
TGTGCCAGCAGCCGTACCGGGACAGGGGAGACCCAGTACTTC
>16|few|TRBJ1-1|TRBV7-9|.
CASSSSGGGGRGEAFF
TGTGCCAGCAGCTCCTCGGGCGGGGGTGGTAGAGGTGAAGCTTTCTTT